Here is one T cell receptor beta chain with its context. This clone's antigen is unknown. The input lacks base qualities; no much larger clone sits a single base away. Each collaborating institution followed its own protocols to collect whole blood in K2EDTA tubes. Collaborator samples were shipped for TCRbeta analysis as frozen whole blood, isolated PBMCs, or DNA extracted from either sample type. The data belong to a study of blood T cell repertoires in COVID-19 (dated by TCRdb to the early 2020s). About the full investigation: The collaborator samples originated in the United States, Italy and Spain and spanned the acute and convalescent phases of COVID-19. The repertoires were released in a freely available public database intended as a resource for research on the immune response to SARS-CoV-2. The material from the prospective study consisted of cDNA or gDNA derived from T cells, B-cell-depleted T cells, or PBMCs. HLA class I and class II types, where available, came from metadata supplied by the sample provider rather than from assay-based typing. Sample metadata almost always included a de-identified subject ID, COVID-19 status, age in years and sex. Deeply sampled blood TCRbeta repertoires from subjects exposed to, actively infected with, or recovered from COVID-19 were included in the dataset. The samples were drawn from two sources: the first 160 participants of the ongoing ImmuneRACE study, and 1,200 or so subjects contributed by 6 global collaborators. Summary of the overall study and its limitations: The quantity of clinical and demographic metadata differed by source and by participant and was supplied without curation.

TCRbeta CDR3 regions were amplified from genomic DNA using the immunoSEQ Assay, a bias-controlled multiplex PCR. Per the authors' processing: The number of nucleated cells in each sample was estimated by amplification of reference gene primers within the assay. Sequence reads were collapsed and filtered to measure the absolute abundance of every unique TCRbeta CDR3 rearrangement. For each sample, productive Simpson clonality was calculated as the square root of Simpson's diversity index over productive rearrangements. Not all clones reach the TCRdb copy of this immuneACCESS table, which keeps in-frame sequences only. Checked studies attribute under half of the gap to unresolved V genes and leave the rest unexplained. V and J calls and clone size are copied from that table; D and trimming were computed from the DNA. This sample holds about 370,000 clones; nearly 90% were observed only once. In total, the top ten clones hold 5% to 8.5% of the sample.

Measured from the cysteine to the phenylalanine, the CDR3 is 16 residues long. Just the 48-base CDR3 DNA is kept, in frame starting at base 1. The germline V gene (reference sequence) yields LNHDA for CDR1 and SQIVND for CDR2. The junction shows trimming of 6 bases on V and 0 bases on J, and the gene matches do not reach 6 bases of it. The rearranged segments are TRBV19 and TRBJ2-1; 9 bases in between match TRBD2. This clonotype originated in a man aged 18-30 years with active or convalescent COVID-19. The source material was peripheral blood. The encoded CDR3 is CASSLAGLSSYNEQFF. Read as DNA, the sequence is TGTGCCAGTAGCCTAGCGGGGTTGAGCTCCTACAATGAGCAGTTCTTC.